This record looks at one TCR beta chain sequence and its context. Its target is not known. The sample originates from a study of identical twins. MiXCR, applied by TCRdb to the 5' RACE reads, yields one record per CDR3 protein. The data show about 720,000 distinct CDR3 sequences, 18% seen once. Findings and limits, study-wide: Out-of-frame alpha sequences shared by twins showed excess low generation probability. Conclusions rested on cross-sectional statistics rather than following the same donors.

Germline V gene data show CDR1 as KGHDR and CDR2 as SFDVKD. The CDR3 length is 16 residues. V was pared by 5 bases and J by 5 bases, with 7 bases of the junction left unmatched. The same sample was also studied in work on T cells expressing NK-cell markers.

The source of this sequence is a woman aged 18-29 years in good health. Sequenced material: PBMCs. The rearrangement uses TRBV24-1 and TRBJ2-5, with 13 positions matching TRBD2. CDR3 bases: TGTGCCACCAGTGCCGGACTAGCGGGGGTCCCCGAGACCCAGTACTTC. It is translated as CATSAGLAGVPETQYF.